These 17 T cell receptor beta chains share one sample of origin, sequenced in a study of shared clonotypes between healthy human individuals. Sequencing used immunoSEQ multiplex PCR; TCRdb keeps in-frame clones, though not all of them. This table has 2.3 million or so clones, more than 80% appearing once. Sequenced input: naive CD4+ T cells from PBMCs. Subset indicated: CD45RA+ positively selected. The receptors stem from a man aged 18 to 35 in good health. Some clones in this sample may be carry-over from other donors' samples.

This chain uses TRBV19 with TRBJ2-1; TRBD2 matches at 10 bases. This CDR3 is built from 17 residues. The V gene end was trimmed by 6 bases and the J gene end by 8 bases; junction bases not matched to a gene: 16. CDR1 and CDR2 (germline): LNHDA, SQIVND (reference sequence). CDR3 loop: CASRSSGRALGVDEQFF. CDR3 in DNA: TGTGCCAGTAGGTCCAGCGGGAGGGCCCTCGGAGTTGATGAGCAGTTCTTC.

The rearrangement joins TRBV28 to TRBJ2-7; 7 positions match TRBD1. Germline assignment: CDR1 MDHEN and CDR2 SYDVKM. V was clipped by 2 bases and J by 3 bases; unmatched bases: 4. The length of the CDR3 is 14 residues. The CDR3 sequence: CASSLGDSFYEQYF. The DNA for the CDR3 is TGTGCCAGCAGTTTAGGGGACAGCTTCTACGAGCAGTACTTC. The full variable domain, rest sourced from reference TRBV28 and TRBJ2-7, is DVKVTQSSRYLVKRTGEKVFLECVQDMDHENMFWYRQDPGLGLRLIYFSYDVKMKEKGDIPEGYSVSREKKERFSLILESASTNQTSMYLCASSLGDSFYEQYFGPGTRLTVT.

The CDR3 coding sequence is TGTGCCAGCAGCTTAGCGCATCTAGCGGCCATCTACGAGCAGTACTTC. Translating it yields CASSLAHLAAIYEQYF. The chain employs TRBV7-2 and TRBJ2-7, with TRBD2 matching over 7 bases. Germline V gene lookup returns CDR1 SGHTA and CDR2 FQGNSA. This CDR3 has 16 amino acids. V gave up 0 bases and J gave up 3 bases; unmatched junction bases: 8.

V gene TRBV18 combines with J gene TRBJ2-5; TRBD1 might be the D (5 bases). Trimming left V 1 base short and J 5 bases short, with 23 bases between. Germline loops: CDR1 KGHSH, CDR2 LQKENI. The CDR3 has 18 residues. CDR3 nucleotides: TGTGCCAGCTCACCACTTACAGGAGAAGTTTGGTCTCGGGAGACCCAGTACTTC. Translation: CASSPLTGEVWSRETQYF.

CDR3 coding DNA: TGTGCCAGCAGCGTTGGACCTAACTATGGCTACACCTTC. This translates into CASSVGPNYGYTF. The chain combines TRBV7-3 with TRBJ1-2; no clear D. Germline CDR1 and CDR2: SGHTA and FQGTGA. V was trimmed by 5 bases and J by 0 bases, leaving 7 bases between them. The CDR3 has 13 amino acids.

The J gene is TRBJ1-1, the V gene TRBV7-2; D gene ambiguous. The CDR3 loop spans 15 amino acids. The V end lost 1 base, the J end lost 4 bases, and 13 bases lay between the germline ends. Germline CDR1 and CDR2: SGHTA and FQGNSA. Here the CDR3 DNA reads TGTGCCAGCAGCTTAGGATCCCCCTGGGGCACTGAAGCTTTCTTT. It codes for CASSLGSPWGTEAFF.

The chain employs TRBV19 and TRBJ1-2; D gene unclear. The CDR3 has 13 residues. V lost 2 bases and J lost 6, with 10 bases in between. Per germline, CDR1 LNHDA and CDR2 SQIVND (reference sequence). CDR3 amino acids: CASSILTRNGYTF. The CDR3 region has the DNA TGTGCCAGTAGTATACTGACACGGAATGGCTACACCTTC.

The table lists this clone with a few counts. The sample contains more than one DNA sequence encoding this CDR3. This chain uses TRBV2 with TRBJ2-2; 14 bases match TRBD2. The V segment lost 5 bases and the J segment 1 base; nucleotides outside the gene matches: 3. Per the germline V gene, CDR1 is SNHLY and CDR2 is FYNNEI. The CDR3 has 17 amino acids. The CDR3 nucleotides read TGTGCCAGCAGTCCCGGACTAGCGGGAGGGAACACCGGGGAGCTGTTTTTT. This sequence encodes CASSPGLAGGNTGELFF.

V usage is TRBV5-1 and J usage is TRBJ1-1, with D possibly TRBD1 on 5 matching bases. The CDR3 spans 15 residues. The V and J ends lost 4 bases and 3 bases respectively, with 16 bases between them. Germline CDR1 is SGHRS and CDR2 is YFSETQ. This chain's CDR3 is CASSPAGARYTEAFF. CDR3 DNA sequence: TGCGCCAGCAGCCCGGCCGGGGCTCGGTACACTGAAGCTTTCTTT.

V gene TRBV27 combines with J gene TRBJ1-3; D is perhaps TRBD1 (5 bases). This CDR3 spans 14 amino acids. Germline loops: CDR1 MNHEY, CDR2 SMNVEV (reference sequence). V lost 0 bases and J lost 2, with 5 bases in between. This chain's CDR3 is CASSLSRAGNTIYF. CDR3 in DNA: TGTGCCAGCAGTTTATCCAGGGCTGGAAACACCATATATTTT.

The chain carries TRBV7-9 and TRBJ1-5, with D unresolved. The germline V and J ends were trimmed by 1 base and 5 bases, with 3 bases remaining between them. The CDR3 extends over 12 amino acids. CDR1 and CDR2 (germline): SEHNR, FQNEAQ (reference sequence). Here the CDR3 DNA reads TGTGCCAGCAGCTTAGATTATCAGCCCCAGCATTTT. Translating gives CASSLDYQPQHF. The full variable domain, in which reference TRBV7-9 and TRBJ1-5 provide the parts outside the CDR3, is DTGVSQNPRHKITKRGQNVTFRCDPISEHNRLYWYRQTLGQGPEFLTYFQNEAQLEKSRLLSDRFSAERPKGSFSTLEIQRTEQGDSAMYLCASSLDYQPQHFGDGTRLSIL.

This clone appeared once. The same CDR3 arises from other DNA sequences in this sample as well. The chain combines TRBV19 with TRBJ1-1; D remains ambiguous. V was pared by 0 bases and J by 2 bases, with 4 bases between. Germline V gives CDR1 LNHDA, CDR2 SQIVND (reference sequence). The CDR3 has 13 amino acids. The CDR3 protein is CASSIEQNTEAFF. In DNA form, the CDR3 reads TGTGCCAGTAGTATAGAACAAAACACTGAAGCTTTCTTT.

The DNA for the CDR3 is TGTGCCTGGAAGGGGACAGGACAGAATCAGCCCCAGCATTTT. It codes for CAWKGTGQNQPQHF. The chain links TRBV30 to TRBJ1-5, with 8 bases identical to TRBD1. V dropped 4 bases and J dropped 4; count of bases not matched to a gene: 6. This CDR3 region has 14 residues. Germline V gives CDR1 GTSNPN, CDR2 SVGIG (reference sequence).

The genes are TRBV28 and TRBJ2-1; maybe TRBD2 (6 bases). The CDR3 covers 15 residues. CDR1 and CDR2 (germline): MDHEN, SYDVKM. V was shortened by 5 bases and J by 8 bases, with 19 bases between the two germline ends. Here the CDR3 reads CASSLGAGRTHEQFF. The DNA of the CDR3 is TGTGCCAGCAGTCTAGGGGCGGGACGTACGCATGAGCAGTTCTTC.

This sequence joins TRBV7-9 and TRBJ1-4; D not certain. The CDR3 has 13 residues. Germline CDR1 and CDR2: SEHNR and FQNEAQ (reference sequence). Between the trimmed V and J ends, which lost 5 bases and 4 bases, there was a span of 8 bases. Here the CDR3 reads CASSGVDNEKLFF. The CDR3 DNA reads TGTGCCAGCAGCGGGGTTGATAATGAAAAACTGTTTTTT.

The rearrangement joins TRBV28 to TRBJ2-7; 10 bases line up with TRBD2. The CDR3 has 18 residues. The germline gives CDR1 MDHEN, CDR2 SYDVKM. Unmatched junction bases numbered 13, after V lost 5 bases and J lost 0 bases. The CDR3 loop reads CASSVRTGTSVSSYEQYF. The CDR3 bases are TGTGCCAGCAGTGTACGGACCGGGACTAGCGTTAGCTCCTACGAGCAGTACTTC.

The chain joins TRBV7-9 to TRBJ1-2; D is possibly TRBD1 (6 bases). Trimming cost V 2 bases and J 1 base, with 14 bases left between them. The CDR3 length is 16 residues. The germline gives CDR1 SEHNR, CDR2 FQNEAQ (reference sequence). CDR3 DNA sequence: TGTGCCAGCAGCTTAAACACAGGGCGCCTTAACTATGGCTACACCTTC. It translates to CASSLNTGRLNYGYTF. Full variable domain (remainder filled in from reference TRBV7-9 and TRBJ1-2): DTGVSQNPRHKITKRGQNVTFRCDPISEHNRLYWYRQTLGQGPEFLTYFQNEAQLEKSRLLSDRFSAERPKGSFSTLEIQRTEQGDSAMYLCASSLNTGRLNYGYTFGSGTRLTVV.